This record looks at one TCR beta chain sequence and its context. This record comes from a study of blood T cell repertoires in COVID-19. With 1 base removed from V and 2 bases from J, the gap between germline ends came to 6 bases. Germline V lookup: CDR1 SGHRS, CDR2 YFSETQ. The CDR3 is made up of 13 amino acids. The data were produced by immunoSEQ multiplex PCR, yet TCRdb's version contains in-frame clones alone and is incomplete. The profile shows approximately 190,000 clones, about 80% of them singletons. This chain uses TRBV5-1 with TRBJ2-5, with D perhaps TRBD1 (6 bases). Input material: PBMCs or T cells enriched from blood (not recorded which). This TCR was sampled from a man aged 35 to 55 who had recovered from COVID-19. CDR3 sequence (DNA): TGCGCCAGCAGCTTGAGGGGGCAAGAGACCCAGTACTTC. It codes for CASSLRGQETQYF.